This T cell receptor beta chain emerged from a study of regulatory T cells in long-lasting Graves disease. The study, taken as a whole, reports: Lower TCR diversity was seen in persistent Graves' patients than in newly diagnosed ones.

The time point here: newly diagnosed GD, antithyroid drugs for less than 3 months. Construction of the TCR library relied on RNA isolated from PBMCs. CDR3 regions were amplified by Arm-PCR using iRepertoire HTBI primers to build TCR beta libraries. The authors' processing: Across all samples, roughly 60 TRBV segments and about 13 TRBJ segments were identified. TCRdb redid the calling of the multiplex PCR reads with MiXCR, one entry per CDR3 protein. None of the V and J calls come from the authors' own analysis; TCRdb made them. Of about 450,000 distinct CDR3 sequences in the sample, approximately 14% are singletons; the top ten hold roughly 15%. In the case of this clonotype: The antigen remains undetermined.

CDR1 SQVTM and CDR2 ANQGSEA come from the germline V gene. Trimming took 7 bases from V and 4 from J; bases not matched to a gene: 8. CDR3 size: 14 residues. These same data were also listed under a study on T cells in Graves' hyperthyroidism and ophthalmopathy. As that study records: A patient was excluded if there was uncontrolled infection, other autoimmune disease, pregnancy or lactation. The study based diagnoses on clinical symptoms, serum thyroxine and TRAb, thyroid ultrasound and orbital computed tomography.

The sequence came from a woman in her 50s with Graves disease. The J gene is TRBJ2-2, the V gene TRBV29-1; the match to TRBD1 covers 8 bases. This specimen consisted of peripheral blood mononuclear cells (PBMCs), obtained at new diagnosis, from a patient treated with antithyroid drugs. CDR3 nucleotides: TGCAGCGCCTGGACAGGGAGTGTCACCGGGGAGCTGTTTTTT. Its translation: CSAWTGSVTGELFF.